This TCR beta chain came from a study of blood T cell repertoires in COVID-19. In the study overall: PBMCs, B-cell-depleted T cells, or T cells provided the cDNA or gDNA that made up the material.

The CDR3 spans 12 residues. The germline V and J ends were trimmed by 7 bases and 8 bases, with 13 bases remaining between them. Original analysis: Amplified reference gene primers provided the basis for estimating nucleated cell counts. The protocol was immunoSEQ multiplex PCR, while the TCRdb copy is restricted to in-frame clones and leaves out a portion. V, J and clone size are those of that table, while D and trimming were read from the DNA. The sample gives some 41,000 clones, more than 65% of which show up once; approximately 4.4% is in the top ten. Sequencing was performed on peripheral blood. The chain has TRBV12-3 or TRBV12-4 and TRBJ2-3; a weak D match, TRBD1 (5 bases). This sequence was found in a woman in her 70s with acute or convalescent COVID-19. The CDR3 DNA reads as TGTGCCAGCAATCGTCGGACAAGTACGCAGTATTTT. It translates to CASNRRTSTQYF.